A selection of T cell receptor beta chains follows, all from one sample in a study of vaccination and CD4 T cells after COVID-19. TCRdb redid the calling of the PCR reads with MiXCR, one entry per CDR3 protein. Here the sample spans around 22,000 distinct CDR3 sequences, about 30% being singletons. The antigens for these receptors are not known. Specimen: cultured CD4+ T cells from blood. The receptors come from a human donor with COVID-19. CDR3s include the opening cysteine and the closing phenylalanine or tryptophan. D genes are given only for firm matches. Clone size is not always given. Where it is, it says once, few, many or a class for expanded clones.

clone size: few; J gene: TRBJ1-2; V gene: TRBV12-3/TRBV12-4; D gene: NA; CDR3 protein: CASSLRDTDRYGYTF; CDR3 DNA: TGTGCCAGCAGTCTCCGGGACACCGACCGCTATGGCTACACCTTC
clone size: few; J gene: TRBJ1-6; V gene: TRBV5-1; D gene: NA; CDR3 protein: CASSPQVAGNSPLHF; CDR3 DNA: TGCGCCAGCAGCCCACAAGTGGCAGGGAATTCACCCCTCCACTTT
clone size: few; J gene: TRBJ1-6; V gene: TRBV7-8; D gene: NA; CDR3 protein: CASSSLGQTNSPLHF; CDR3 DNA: TGTGCCAGCAGCTCCCTCGGACAGACCAATTCACCCCTCCACTTT
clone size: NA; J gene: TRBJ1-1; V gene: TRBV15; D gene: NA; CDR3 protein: CATSRDLGPNTEAFF; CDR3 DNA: TGTGCCACCAGCAGAGATTTGGGACCGAACACTGAAGCTTTCTTT
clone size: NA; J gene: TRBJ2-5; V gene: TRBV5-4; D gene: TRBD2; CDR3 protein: CASSVTSGAGETQYF; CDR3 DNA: TGTGCCAGCAGCGTGACTAGCGGGGCAGGGGAGACCCAGTACTTC
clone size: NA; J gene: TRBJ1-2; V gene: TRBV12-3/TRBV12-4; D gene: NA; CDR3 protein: CASRAGSLNYGYTF; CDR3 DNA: TGTGCCAGCAGGGCAGGCTCCTTGAACTATGGCTACACCTTC
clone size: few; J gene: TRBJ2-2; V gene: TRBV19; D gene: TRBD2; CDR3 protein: CASRGLAGTGELFF; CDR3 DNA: TGTGCCAGTAGGGGACTAGCGGGCACCGGGGAGCTGTTTTTT
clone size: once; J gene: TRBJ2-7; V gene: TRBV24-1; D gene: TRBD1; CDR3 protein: CATSDSGQGEDEQYF; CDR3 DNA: TGTGCCACCAGTGACTCCGGACAGGGGGAGGACGAGCAGTACTTC
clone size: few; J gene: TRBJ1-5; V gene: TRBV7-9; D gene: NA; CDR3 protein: CASSSPNQPQHF; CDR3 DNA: TGTGCCAGCAGCTCCCCTAATCAGCCCCAGCATTTT
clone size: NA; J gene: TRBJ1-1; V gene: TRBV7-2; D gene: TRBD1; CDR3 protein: CASNPTGKSQAFF; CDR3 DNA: TGTGCCAGCAACCCGACAGGGAAGAGCCAAGCTTTCTTT
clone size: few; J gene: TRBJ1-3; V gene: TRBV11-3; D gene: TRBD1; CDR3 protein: CASSPGQGPGNTIYF; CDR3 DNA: TGTGCCAGCAGCCCGGGACAGGGTCCTGGAAACACCATATATTTT
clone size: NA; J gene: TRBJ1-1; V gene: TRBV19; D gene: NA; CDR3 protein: CASSIVDSEAFF; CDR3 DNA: TGTGCCAGTAGTATAGTCGACAGTGAAGCTTTCTTT
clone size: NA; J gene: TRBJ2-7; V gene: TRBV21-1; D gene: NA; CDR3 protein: CASSPRRGRPYEQYF; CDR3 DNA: TGTGCCAGCAGCCCTCGAAGGGGGAGGCCCTACGAGCAGTACTTC
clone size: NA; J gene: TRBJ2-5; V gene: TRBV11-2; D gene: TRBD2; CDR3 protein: CASSSPGSGEETQYF; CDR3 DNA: TGTGCCAGCAGCTCCCCCGGTAGCGGGGAGGAGACCCAGTACTTC
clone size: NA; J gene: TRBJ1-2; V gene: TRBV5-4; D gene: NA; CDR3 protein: CASSTPPWIYGYTF; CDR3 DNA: TGTGCCAGCAGCACCCCGCCATGGATCTATGGCTACACCTTC
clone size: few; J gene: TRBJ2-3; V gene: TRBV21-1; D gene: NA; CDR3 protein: CARENSGGAGDTQYF; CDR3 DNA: TGTGCGAGGGAAAATAGCGGGGGTGCGGGGGATACGCAGTATTTT
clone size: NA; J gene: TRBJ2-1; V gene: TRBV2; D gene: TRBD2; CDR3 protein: CASSGRAGGQNEQFF; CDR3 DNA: TGTGCCAGCAGTGGGCGAGCGGGGGGGCAAAATGAGCAGTTCTTC